What follows are 4 T cell receptor beta chains derived from one specimen sequenced in a study of CD8 T cells in ankylosing spondylitis (dated 2017 in TCRdb). Overall study outcomes, separate from this receptor: A TCR beta motif made up of several highly homologous amino acid variants appeared to be characteristic of blood from ankylosing spondylitis patients.

The receptor library was made with 5' RACE. The data were produced on an Illumina HiSeq 2500. TCRdb applied fastp at Q25 and MiXCR to the public reads, then kept only in-frame beta chains. Entries that share a CDR3 protein sequence are merged under the most common genes and DNA. The sample yields 750,000 to 850,000 distinct CDR3 sequences; around 11% were counted once. The top ten clones comprise just over 0.5% of the sample. No antigen is known for these receptors. Sequencing input: blood, either unsorted or a sorted T cell fraction (not recorded which). These receptors were collected from a male donor with ankylosing spondylitis.

The chain has TRBV20-1 and TRBJ2-7; D is uncertain. This CDR3 has 13 amino acids. The ends were cut back, 5 bases at V and 0 bases at J, with 11 bases in the middle. The V gene's germline CDR1 is DFQATT and CDR2 SNEGSKA (reference sequence). CDR3 region: CSAHSWSSYEQYF. CDR3 bases: TGCAGTGCTCATAGCTGGAGCTCCTACGAGCAGTACTTC.

This clonotype was detected only a few times. This chain joins TRBV6-1 and TRBJ2-1, with D unclear. CDR1 MNHNS and CDR2 SASEGT come from the germline V gene. Trimming cost V 6 bases and J 5 bases, with 14 bases left between them. The CDR3 has 14 residues. The CDR3 region has the DNA TGTGCCAGCAGCCCGTTGGGTGGTCACAATGAGCAGTTCTTC. Its translation: CASSPLGGHNEQFF.

This clonotype was seen a handful of times. This sequence joins TRBV25-1 and TRBJ2-5, with D possibly matching TRBD2 (6 bases). Trimming removed 2 bases from V and 3 bases from J, with 7 bases in between. The CDR3 is made up of 13 amino acids. CDR1 MGHDK and CDR2 SYGVNS come from the germline V gene. CDR3 residues: CASSEGGKETQYF. The DNA of the CDR3 is TGTGCCAGCAGTGAAGGGGGGAAAGAGACCCAGTACTTC.

This clonotype has more than one count but fewer than ten. The chain uses TRBV12-3 or TRBV12-4 and TRBJ1-1; the match to TRBD1 covers 8 bases. V trimming: 2 bases; J trimming: 4 bases; junction bases outside the gene matches: 3. This CDR3 region has 14 residues. CDR3 DNA sequence: TGTGCCAGCAGTTTAAGACAGGGGCTCACTGAAGCTTTCTTT. As protein: CASSLRQGLTEAFF.